This T cell receptor (beta chain) is drawn from a study of T-cell reconstitution after alpha-beta-depleted transplantation in children. TCRbeta library preparation incorporated unique molecular identifiers. MiXCR, run by TCRdb on the PCR reads, gives a single entry per CDR3 protein. The sample records 380,000 or so distinct CDR3 sequences, less than 15% being singletons. As regards this clonotype: The junction and the germline gene differ at one end; a read error may be behind it.

There are 11 residues in the CDR3. The source is a human donor who donated a stem cell graft to a child with Fanconi anemia. Material: PBMCs, obtained from the stem cell graft. V usage is TRBV12-3 or TRBV12-4 and J usage is TRBJ2-5; D uncertain. The DNA for the CDR3 is TGTGCCAGCAGTTCCCTGGAGACCCAGCACTTC. This codes for CASSSLETQHF.